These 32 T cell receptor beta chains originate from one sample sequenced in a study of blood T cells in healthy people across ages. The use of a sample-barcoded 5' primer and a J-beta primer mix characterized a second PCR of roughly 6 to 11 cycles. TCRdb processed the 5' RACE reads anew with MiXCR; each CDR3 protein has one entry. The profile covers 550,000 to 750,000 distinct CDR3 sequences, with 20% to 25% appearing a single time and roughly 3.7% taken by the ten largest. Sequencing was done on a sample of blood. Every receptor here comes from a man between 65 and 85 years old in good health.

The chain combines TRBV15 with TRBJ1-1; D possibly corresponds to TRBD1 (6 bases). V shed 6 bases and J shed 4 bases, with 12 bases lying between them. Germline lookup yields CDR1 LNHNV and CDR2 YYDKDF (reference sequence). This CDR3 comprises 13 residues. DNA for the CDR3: TGTGCCACCAGTACCCAGGGGTCCACTGAAGCTTTCTTT. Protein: CATSTQGSTEAFF. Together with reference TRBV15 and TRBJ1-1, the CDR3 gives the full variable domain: DAMVIQNPRYQVTQFGKPVTLSCSQTLNHNVMYWYQQKSSQAPKLLFHYYDKDFNNEADTPDNFQSRRPNTSFCFLDIRSPGLGDTAMYLCATSTQGSTEAFFGQGTRLTVV.

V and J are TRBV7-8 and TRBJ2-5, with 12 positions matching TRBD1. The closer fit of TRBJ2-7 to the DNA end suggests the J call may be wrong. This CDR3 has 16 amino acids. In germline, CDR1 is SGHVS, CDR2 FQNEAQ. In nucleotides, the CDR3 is TGTGCCAGCAGCTCCATGGGACAGGGGGCGCCTTACGAGCAGTACTTC. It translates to CASSSMGQGAPYEQYF.

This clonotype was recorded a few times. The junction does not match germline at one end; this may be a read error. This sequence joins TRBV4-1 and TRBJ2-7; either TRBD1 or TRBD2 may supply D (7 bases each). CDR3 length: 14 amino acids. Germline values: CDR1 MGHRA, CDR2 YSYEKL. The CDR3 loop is CASSPGGQFYEQCF. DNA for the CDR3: TGCGCCAGCAGCCCGGGGGGACAGTTCTACGAGCAGTGCTTC.

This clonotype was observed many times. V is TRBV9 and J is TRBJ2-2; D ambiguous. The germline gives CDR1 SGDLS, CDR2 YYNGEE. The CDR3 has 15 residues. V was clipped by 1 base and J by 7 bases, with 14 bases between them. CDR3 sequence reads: CASSVSPQLDGELFF. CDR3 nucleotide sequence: TGTGCCAGCAGCGTAAGCCCCCAGTTGGACGGGGAGCTGTTTTTT.

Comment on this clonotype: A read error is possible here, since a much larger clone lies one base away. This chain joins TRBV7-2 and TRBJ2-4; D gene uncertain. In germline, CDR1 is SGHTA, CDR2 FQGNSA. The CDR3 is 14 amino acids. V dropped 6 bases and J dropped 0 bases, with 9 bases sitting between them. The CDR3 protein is CASREVLAKNIQYF. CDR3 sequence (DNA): TGTGCCAGCAGAGAGGTCCTAGCCAAAAACATTCAGTACTTC.

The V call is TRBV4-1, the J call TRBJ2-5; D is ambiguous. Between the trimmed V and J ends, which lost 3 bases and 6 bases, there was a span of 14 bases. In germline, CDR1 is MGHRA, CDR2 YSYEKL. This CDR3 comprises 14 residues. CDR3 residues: CASSHVDRHKTQYF. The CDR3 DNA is TGCGCCAGCAGCCACGTGGACCGTCACAAGACCCAGTACTTC.

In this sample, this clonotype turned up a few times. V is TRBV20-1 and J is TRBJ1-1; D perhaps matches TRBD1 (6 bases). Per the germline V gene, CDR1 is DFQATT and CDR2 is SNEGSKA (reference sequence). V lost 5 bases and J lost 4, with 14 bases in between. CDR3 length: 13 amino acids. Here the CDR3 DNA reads TGCAGTGCTCATCAGGGGATTGGCACTGAAGCTTTCTTT. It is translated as CSAHQGIGTEAFF.

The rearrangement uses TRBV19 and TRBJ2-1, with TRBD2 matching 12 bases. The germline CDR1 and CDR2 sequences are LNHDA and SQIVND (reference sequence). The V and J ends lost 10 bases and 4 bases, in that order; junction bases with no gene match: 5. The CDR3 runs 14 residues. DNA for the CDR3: TGTGCCACTAAGACTAGCGGGAGATACAATGAGCAGTTCTTC. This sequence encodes CATKTSGRYNEQFF.

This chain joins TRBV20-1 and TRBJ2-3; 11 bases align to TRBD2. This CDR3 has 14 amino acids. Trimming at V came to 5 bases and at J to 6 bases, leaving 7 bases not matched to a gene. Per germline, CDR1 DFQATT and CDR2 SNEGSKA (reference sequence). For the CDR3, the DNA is TGCAGTGCTCCGGGACTAGCGGACTCGGATACGCAGTATTTT. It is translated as CSAPGLADSDTQYF.

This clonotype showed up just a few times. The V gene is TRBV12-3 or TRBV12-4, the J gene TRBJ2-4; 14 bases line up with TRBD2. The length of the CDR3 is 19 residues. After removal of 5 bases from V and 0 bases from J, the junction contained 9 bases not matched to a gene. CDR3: CASSPGTSGSERAKNIQYF. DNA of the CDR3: TGTGCCAGCAGTCCCGGGACTAGCGGGAGTGAGAGAGCCAAAAACATTCAGTACTTC.

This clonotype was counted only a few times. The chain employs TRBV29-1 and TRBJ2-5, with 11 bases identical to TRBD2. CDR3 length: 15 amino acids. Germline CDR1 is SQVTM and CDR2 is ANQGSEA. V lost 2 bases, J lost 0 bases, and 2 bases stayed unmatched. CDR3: CSVERTSGYQETQYF. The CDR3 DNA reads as TGCAGCGTTGAAAGGACTAGCGGGTACCAAGAGACCCAGTACTTC.

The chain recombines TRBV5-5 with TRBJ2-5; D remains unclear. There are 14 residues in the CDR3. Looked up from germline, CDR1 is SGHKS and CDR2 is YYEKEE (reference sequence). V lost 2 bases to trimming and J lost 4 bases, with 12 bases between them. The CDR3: CASSFSVGRETQYF. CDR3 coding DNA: TGTGCCAGCAGCTTTAGTGTAGGAAGAGAGACCCAGTACTTC.

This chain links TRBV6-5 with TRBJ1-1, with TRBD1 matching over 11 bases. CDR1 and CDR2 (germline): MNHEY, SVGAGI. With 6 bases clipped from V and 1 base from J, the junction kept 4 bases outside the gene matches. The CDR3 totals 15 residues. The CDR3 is CASRRGQGGNTEAFF. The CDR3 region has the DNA TGTGCCAGCAGAAGGGGACAGGGGGGGAACACTGAAGCTTTCTTT.

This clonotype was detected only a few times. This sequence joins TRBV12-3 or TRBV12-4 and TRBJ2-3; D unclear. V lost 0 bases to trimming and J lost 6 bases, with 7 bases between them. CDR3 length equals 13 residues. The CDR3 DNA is TGTGCCAGCAGTTTAGCTGTGTTCGATACGCAGTATTTT. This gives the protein CASSLAVFDTQYF.

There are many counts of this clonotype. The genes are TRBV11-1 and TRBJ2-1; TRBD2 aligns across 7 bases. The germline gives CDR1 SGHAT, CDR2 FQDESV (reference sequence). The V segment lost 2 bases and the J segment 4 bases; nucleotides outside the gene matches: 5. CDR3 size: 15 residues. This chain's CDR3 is CASSLPGLKYNEQFF. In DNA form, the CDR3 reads TGTGCCAGCAGCTTACCGGGACTAAAGTACAATGAGCAGTTCTTC.

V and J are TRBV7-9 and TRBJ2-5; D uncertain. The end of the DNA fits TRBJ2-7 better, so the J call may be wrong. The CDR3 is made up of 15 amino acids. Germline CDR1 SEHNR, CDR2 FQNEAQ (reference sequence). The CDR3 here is CASSFRSDRAYEQYF. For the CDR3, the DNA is TGTGCCAGCAGCTTTCGATCGGACCGCGCCTACGAGCAGTACTTC.

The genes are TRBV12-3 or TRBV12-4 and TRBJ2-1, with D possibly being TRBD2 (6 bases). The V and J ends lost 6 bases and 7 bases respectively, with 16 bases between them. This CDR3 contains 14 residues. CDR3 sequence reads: CASSHGGPGNEQFF. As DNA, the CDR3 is TGTGCCAGCAGCCATGGAGGGCCGGGGAATGAGCAGTTCTTC.

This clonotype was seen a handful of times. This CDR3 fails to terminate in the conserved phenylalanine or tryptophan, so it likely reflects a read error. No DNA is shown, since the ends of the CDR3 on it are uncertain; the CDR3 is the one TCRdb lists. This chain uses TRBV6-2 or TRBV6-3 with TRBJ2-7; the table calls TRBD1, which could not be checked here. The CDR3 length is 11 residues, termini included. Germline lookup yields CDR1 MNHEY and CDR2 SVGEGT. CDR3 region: CASRGDTLTQY.

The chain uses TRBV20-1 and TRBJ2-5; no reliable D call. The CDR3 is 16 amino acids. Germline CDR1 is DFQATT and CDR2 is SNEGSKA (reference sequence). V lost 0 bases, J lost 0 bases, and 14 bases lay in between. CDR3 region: CSARDPPLSHQETQYF. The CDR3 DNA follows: TGCAGTGCTAGAGATCCCCCGTTATCACACCAAGAGACCCAGTACTTC.

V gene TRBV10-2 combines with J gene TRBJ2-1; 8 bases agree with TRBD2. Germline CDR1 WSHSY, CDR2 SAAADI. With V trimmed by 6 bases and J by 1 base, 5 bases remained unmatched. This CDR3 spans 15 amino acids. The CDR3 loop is CASRSGSRSYNEQFF. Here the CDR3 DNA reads TGCGCCAGCAGAAGCGGGAGTAGGTCCTACAATGAGCAGTTCTTC.

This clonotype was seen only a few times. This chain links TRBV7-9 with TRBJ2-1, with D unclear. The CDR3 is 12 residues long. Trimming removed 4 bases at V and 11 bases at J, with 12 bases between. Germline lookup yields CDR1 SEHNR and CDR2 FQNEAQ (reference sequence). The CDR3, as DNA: TGTGCCAGCAGCTCGTTGGATGGCAAGCAGTTCTTC. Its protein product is CASSSLDGKQFF.

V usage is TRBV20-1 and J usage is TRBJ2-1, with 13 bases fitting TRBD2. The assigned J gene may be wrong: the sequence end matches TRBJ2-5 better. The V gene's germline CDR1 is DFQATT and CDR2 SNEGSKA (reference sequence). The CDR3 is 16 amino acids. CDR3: CSAKTLLAGGPQTQYF. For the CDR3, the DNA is TGCAGTGCAAAGACACTACTAGCGGGAGGGCCGCAGACCCAGTACTTC.

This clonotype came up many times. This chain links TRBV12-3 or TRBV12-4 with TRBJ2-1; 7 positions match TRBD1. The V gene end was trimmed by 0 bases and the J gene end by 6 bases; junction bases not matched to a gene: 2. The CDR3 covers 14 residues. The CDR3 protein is CASSLAGQFNEQFF. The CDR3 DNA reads TGTGCCAGCAGTTTAGCGGGACAGTTCAATGAGCAGTTCTTC.

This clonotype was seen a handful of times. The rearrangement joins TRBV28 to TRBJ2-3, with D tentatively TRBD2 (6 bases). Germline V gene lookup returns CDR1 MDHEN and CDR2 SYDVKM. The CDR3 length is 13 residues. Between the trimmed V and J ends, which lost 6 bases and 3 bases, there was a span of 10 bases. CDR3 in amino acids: CASSPSATDTQYF. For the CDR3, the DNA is TGTGCCAGCAGCCCTAGCGCTACAGATACGCAGTATTTT.

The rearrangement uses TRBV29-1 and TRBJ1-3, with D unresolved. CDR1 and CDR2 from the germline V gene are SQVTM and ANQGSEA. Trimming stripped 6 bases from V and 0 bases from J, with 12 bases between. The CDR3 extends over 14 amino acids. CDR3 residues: CSVLLQSSGNTIYF. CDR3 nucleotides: TGCAGCGTCCTCTTACAGAGCTCTGGAAACACCATATATTTT.

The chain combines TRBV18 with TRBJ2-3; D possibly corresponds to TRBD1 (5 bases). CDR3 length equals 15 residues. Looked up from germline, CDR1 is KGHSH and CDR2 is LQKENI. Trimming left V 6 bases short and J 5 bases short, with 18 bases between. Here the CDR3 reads CASSTDWGRGDTQYF. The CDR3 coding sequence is TGTGCCAGCTCGACAGACTGGGGAAGGGGAGATACGCAGTATTTT.

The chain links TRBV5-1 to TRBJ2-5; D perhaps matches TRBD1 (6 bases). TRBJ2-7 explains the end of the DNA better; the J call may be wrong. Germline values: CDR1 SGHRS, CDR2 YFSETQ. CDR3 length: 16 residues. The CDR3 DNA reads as TGCGCCAGCAGCTTGGCCCCGACAGGAAAGTCCTACGAGCAGTACTTC. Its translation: CASSLAPTGKSYEQYF.

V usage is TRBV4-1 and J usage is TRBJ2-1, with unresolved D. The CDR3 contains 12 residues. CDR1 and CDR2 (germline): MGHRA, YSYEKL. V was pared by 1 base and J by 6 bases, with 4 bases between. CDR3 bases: TGCGCCAGCAGCCAAGTACGCAATGAGCAGTTCTTC. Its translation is CASSQVRNEQFF.

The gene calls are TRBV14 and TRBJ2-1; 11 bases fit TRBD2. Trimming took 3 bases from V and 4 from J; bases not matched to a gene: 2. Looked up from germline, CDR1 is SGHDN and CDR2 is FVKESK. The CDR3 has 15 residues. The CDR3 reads CASSHIAGGYNEQFF. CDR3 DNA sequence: TGTGCCAGCAGCCATATAGCGGGAGGGTACAATGAGCAGTTCTTC.

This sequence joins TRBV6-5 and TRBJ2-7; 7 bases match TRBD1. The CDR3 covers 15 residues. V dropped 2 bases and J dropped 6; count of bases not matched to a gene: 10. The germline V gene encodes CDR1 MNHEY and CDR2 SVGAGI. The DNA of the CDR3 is TGTGCCAGCAGTTACACTGACAGGGTGCTTAGCGAGCAGTACTTC. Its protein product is CASSYTDRVLSEQYF.

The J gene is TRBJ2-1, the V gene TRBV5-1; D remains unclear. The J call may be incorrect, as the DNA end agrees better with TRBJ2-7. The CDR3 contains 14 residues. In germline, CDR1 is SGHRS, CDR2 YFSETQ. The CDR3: CASSLGNIQYEQYF. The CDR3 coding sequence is TGCGCCAGCAGCTTGGGGAACATACAGTACGAGCAGTACTTC.

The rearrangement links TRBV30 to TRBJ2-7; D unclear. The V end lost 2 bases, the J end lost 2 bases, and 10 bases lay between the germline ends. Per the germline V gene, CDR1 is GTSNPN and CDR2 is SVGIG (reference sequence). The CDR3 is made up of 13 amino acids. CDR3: CAWSSGHPYEQYF. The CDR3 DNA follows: TGTGCCTGGAGTTCAGGCCACCCCTACGAGCAGTACTTC.